The T cell receptor beta chain described here comes from a study of technical replicates of blood from a few donors. The table came from immunoSEQ multiplex PCR; TCRdb's copy has only in-frame clones and leaves some out. The sample consists of just over 15,000 clones, 80% to 90% of them appearing once. The CDR3 spans 15 residues. Germline V gene lookup returns CDR1 GTSNPN and CDR2 SVGIG (reference sequence). V lost 4 bases, J lost 2 bases, and 18 bases lay in between. Sequenced: PBMCs. This TCR was recovered from a human donor in good health. The chain links TRBV30 to TRBJ2-7, with D possibly being TRBD1 (6 bases). This CDR3 reads CAWMPGHSIPYEQYF. CDR3 sequence (DNA): TGTGCCTGGATGCCGGGACATTCGATCCCCTACGAGCAGTACTTC. Filled out from reference TRBV30 and TRBJ2-7, the complete variable domain reads SQTIHQWPATLVQPVGSPLSLECTVEGTSNPNLYWYRQAAGRGLQLLFYSVGIGQISSEVPQNLSASRPQDRQFILSSKKLLLSDSGFYLCAWMPGHSIPYEQYFGPGTRLTVT.